Presented here are 32 T cell receptor beta chains from one specimen sequenced in a study of cytomegalovirus exposure and HLA in healthy donors. Researchers ran the PCR with 60 Vbeta and 13 Jbeta primers. Repertoires were generated with immunoSEQ multiplex PCR, while TCRdb's copy carries only in-frame clones and drops some. The sample contains around 150,000 clones, roughly three quarters of which appear only once. Material for sequencing was PBMCs. The receptors shown here come from a man aged 30 to 45 in good health and CMV-seronegative.

V usage is TRBV5-1 and J usage is TRBJ2-7, with D tentatively TRBD1 (6 bases). V was trimmed by 0 bases and J by 2 bases, leaving 18 bases between them. The CDR3 sequence is 17 residues long. From germline, CDR1 is SGHRS and CDR2 YFSETQ. The CDR3: CASSLGRTDEYTYEQYF. The CDR3 nucleotides read TGCGCCAGCAGCTTGGGCCGGACAGACGAATATACCTACGAGCAGTACTTC.

The CDR3, as DNA: TGTGCCATCAGTGGGAGCCGGGACAGGACATTAACGAGCTCCTACAATGAGCAGTTCTTC. The encoded protein is CAISGSRDRTLTSSYNEQFF. The V and J genes are TRBV10-3 and TRBJ2-1, with 8 bases matching TRBD1. The CDR3 length is 20 residues. Germline lookup yields CDR1 ENHRY and CDR2 SYGVKD. J was trimmed by 0 bases and V by 4 bases; bases with no gene match: 17.

This chain uses TRBV7-9 with TRBJ2-2; 9 bases are a match to TRBD2. The V segment lost 1 base and the J segment 6 bases; nucleotides outside the gene matches: 9. CDR3 length: 17 residues. Germline V gene lookup returns CDR1 SEHNR and CDR2 FQNEAQ (reference sequence). In DNA form, the CDR3 reads TGTGCCAGCAGCTTAGGTGGTAGCGGGAGCGAGGCCGGGGAGCTGTTTTTT. Protein product: CASSLGGSGSEAGELFF.

The gene calls are TRBV11-2 and TRBJ1-1; 7 bases are shared with TRBD1. Germline trimming cut 0 bases from V and 11 bases from J; bases unmatched to any gene: 15. The CDR3 runs to 16 residues. CDR1 SGHAT and CDR2 FQNNGV come from the germline V gene. CDR3 sequence: CASSLDPAGVGQSAFF. As DNA, the CDR3 is TGTGCCAGCAGCTTAGATCCCGCCGGGGTGGGACAGAGCGCTTTCTTT.

The chain has TRBV7-9 and TRBJ2-3, with D possibly matching TRBD2 (5 bases). Trimming took off 0 bases at V and 5 bases at J, with 15 bases between the two ends. The CDR3 is 16 amino acids. Looked up from germline, CDR1 is SEHNR and CDR2 is FQNEAQ (reference sequence). Written as DNA, the CDR3 is TGTGCCAGCAGCTTAGCCGACTTTGAGGGCGTAGATACGCAGTATTTT. It is translated as CASSLADFEGVDTQYF. The variable domain in full, completed from reference TRBV7-9 and TRBJ2-3, reads DTGVSQNPRHKITKRGQNVTFRCDPISEHNRLYWYRQTLGQGPEFLTYFQNEAQLEKSRLLSDRFSAERPKGSFSTLEIQRTEQGDSAMYLCASSLADFEGVDTQYFGPGTRLTVL.

A few counts support this clone. J is TRBJ1-2 and V is TRBV9; D unresolved. Trimming took 0 bases from V and 8 from J, leaving 8 bases between them. The germline V gene has CDR1 SGDLS and CDR2 YYNGEE. This CDR3 comprises 12 residues. CDR3 loop: CASSVGGKGYTF. CDR3 DNA: TGTGCCAGCAGCGTAGGAGGGAAGGGCTACACCTTC. The complete variable domain, with remaining parts taken from reference TRBV9 and TRBJ1-2, reads DSGVTQTPKHLITATGQRVTLRCSPRSGDLSVYWYQQSLDQGLQFLIQYYNGEERAKGNILERFSAQQFPDLHSELNLSSLELGDSALYFCASSVGGKGYTFGSGTRLTVV.

CDR3 sequence (DNA): TGTGCCAGCGGGTCGTTAAGGGGTAGCACAGATACGCAGTATTTT. Protein sequence: CASGSLRGSTDTQYF. This rearrangement joins TRBV6-1 to TRBJ2-3, with a possible D match to TRBD1 (5 bases). Looked up from germline, CDR1 is MNHNS and CDR2 is SASEGT. This CDR3 is built from 15 residues. V lost 8 bases and J 0 bases, leaving 15 bases between the germline ends.

The chain has TRBV5-1 and TRBJ2-5, with D possibly TRBD2 on 5 matching bases. The CDR3 has 16 amino acids. From germline, CDR1 is SGHRS and CDR2 YFSETQ. Between the trimmed V and J ends, which lost 0 bases and 1 base, there was a span of 13 bases. CDR3 nucleotides: TGCGCCAGCAGCTTGGAGGTAGGGAGTACCCAAGAGACCCAGTACTTC. Amino acids: CASSLEVGSTQETQYF.

The chain carries TRBV13 and TRBJ2-1; a weak D match, TRBD2 (6 bases). The CDR3 sequence is 16 residues long. The germline gives CDR1 PRHDT, CDR2 FYEKMQ (reference sequence). V was cut by 1 base and J by 5 bases, with 15 bases left in between. CDR3 residues: CASSLERAENNNEQFF. The CDR3 DNA sequence: TGTGCCAGCAGCTTAGAGCGGGCGGAGAACAACAATGAGCAGTTCTTC.

This chain connects TRBV5-1 to TRBJ2-1; 7 nucleotides line up with TRBD2. V lost 4 bases and J lost 4; bases outside the gene matches: 11. CDR3 size: 16 residues. Germline assignment: CDR1 SGHRS and CDR2 YFSETQ. CDR3 loop: CASSPSRAGSYNEQFF. In DNA form, the CDR3 reads TGCGCCAGCAGCCCATCAAGAGCGGGATCTTACAATGAGCAGTTCTTC.

The J gene is TRBJ2-7, the V gene TRBV2; 9 bases match TRBD1. The CDR3 covers 14 residues. Germline-derived CDR1 and CDR2 are SNHLY and FYNNEI. V shed 4 bases, J shed 3 bases, and the junction held 4 bases outside the gene matches. The CDR3 here is CASSADRGYYEQYF. DNA of the CDR3: TGTGCCAGCAGTGCGGACAGGGGCTACTACGAGCAGTACTTC.

This clone has a handful of counts. This chain connects TRBV5-1 to TRBJ1-2; 8 bases agree with TRBD1. Germline CDR1 reads SGHRS; CDR2 reads YFSETQ. CDR3 length equals 14 residues. Trimming removed 4 bases from V and 2 bases from J; junction bases left unmatched: 4. The CDR3 here is CASSPGGPNYGYTF. The CDR3 DNA is TGCGCCAGCAGCCCAGGGGGCCCGAACTATGGCTACACCTTC.

The genes are TRBV30 and TRBJ2-1, with D unclear. Looked up from germline, CDR1 is GTSNPN and CDR2 is SVGIG (reference sequence). CDR3 length equals 12 residues. V lost 5 bases and J 7 bases, leaving 12 bases between the germline ends. CDR3 coding DNA: TGTGCCTGGGCGGCGGCAAAGAATGAGCAGTTCTTC. Its translation: CAWAAAKNEQFF.

CDR3 DNA: TGTGCCAGCAGCCCCTATGGGGGGGCGTCTGAAGCTTTCTTT. Protein: CASSPYGGASEAFF. This chain links TRBV9 with TRBJ1-1; D is perhaps TRBD1 (6 bases). The germline V gene has CDR1 SGDLS and CDR2 YYNGEE. Trimming removed 4 bases from V and 6 bases from J, with 16 bases in between. The CDR3 spans 14 residues.

The CDR3 loop is CASNGQENYEQYF. As DNA, the CDR3 is TGTGCCAGCAACGGACAGGAGAACTACGAGCAGTACTTC. The chain joins TRBV6-6 to TRBJ2-7; TRBD1 matches at 7 bases. V lost 7 bases to trimming and J lost 3 bases; unmatched junction nucleotides: 6. This CDR3 has 13 residues. Germline loops: CDR1 MNHNY, CDR2 SVGAGI (reference sequence).

The genes are TRBV27 and TRBJ2-1; weak D call: TRBD2 (5 bases). Trimming shortened V by 3 bases and J by 1 base, and 13 bases separated the two germline ends. The CDR3 is 16 residues long. Per germline, CDR1 MNHEY and CDR2 SMNVEV (reference sequence). In DNA, the CDR3 is TGTGCCAGCAGTTTTGTAGAGGGAATGTCCTACAATGAGCAGTTCTTC. Translating gives CASSFVEGMSYNEQFF.

In regard to this clone: A junction end diverges from the germline sequence, so it may reflect a read error. The chain carries TRBV27 and TRBJ1-2; D may be TRBD1 (6 bases). This CDR3 is built from 15 residues. In germline, CDR1 is MNHEY, CDR2 SMNVEV (reference sequence). CDR3 amino acids: CASRPVAGANCGYTF. The CDR3 coding sequence is TGTGCCAGCAGGCCTGTGGCAGGGGCTAACTGTGGCTACACCTTC.

The chain employs TRBV29-1 and TRBJ1-2, with 7 positions matching TRBD1. Losses at the gene ends were 0 bases for V and 6 bases for J; bases not matched to a gene: 10. CDR3 size: 15 residues. The germline V gene encodes CDR1 SQVTM and CDR2 ANQGSEA. Written as DNA, the CDR3 is TGCAGCGTTGAAGATGATCGGGGGACAGAGAATGGCTACACCTTC. It encodes CSVEDDRGTENGYTF.

The chain is built from TRBV11-2 and TRBJ2-7; tentatively, D is TRBD2 (5 bases). V dropped 1 base and J dropped 6 bases, with 13 bases sitting between them. CDR1 is SGHAT, CDR2 FQNNGV, per germline. This CDR3 spans 14 amino acids. This CDR3 is CASSLGVGVGEQYF. The CDR3 DNA sequence: TGTGCCAGCAGCTTAGGGGTCGGGGTAGGCGAGCAGTACTTC.

J is TRBJ2-3 and V is TRBV27, with D possibly matching TRBD1 (5 bases). The germline V gene has CDR1 MNHEY and CDR2 SMNVEV (reference sequence). Trimming cost V 4 bases and J 2 bases, with 7 bases left between them. This CDR3 has 13 amino acids. The CDR3 DNA sequence: TGTGCCAGCAGTTCAGGGTCCACAGATACGCAGTATTTT. Translated, it gives CASSSGSTDTQYF.

J is TRBJ2-7 and V is TRBV5-1; D gene unclear. V lost 1 base, J lost 4 bases, and 15 bases lay in between. The CDR3 totals 15 residues. Germline CDR1 reads SGHRS; CDR2 reads YFSETQ. CDR3 sequence reads: CASSLLGTATYEQYF. The CDR3 nucleotides are TGCGCCAGCAGCTTGCTGGGCACCGCCACGTACGAGCAGTACTTC. The variable domain in full, completed from reference TRBV5-1 and TRBJ2-7, reads KAGVTQTPRYLIKTRGQQVTLSCSPISGHRSVSWYQQTPGQGLQFLFEYFSETQRNKGNFPGRFSGRQFSNSRSEMNVSTLELGDSALYLCASSLLGTATYEQYFGPGTRLTVT.

This chain connects TRBV9 to TRBJ2-1; TRBD2 matches at 7 bases. Germline values: CDR1 SGDLS, CDR2 YYNGEE. This CDR3 has 14 amino acids. Trimming took 3 bases from V and 7 from J; bases not matched to a gene: 7. CDR3 residues: CASSDRLALNEQFF. The CDR3 DNA follows: TGTGCCAGCAGCGACCGACTAGCTCTAAATGAGCAGTTCTTC.

The J gene is TRBJ2-4, the V gene TRBV5-4; D remains unclear. This CDR3 spans 14 amino acids. Germline-derived CDR1 and CDR2 are SGHNT and YYREEE (reference sequence). The V gene lost 4 bases and the J gene lost 6 bases, with 14 bases spanning the gap. The CDR3, as DNA: TGTGCCAGCAGCGTCCCCGAAGGCGGAAACATTCAGTACTTC. As protein: CASSVPEGGNIQYF. The whole variable domain, filled in from reference TRBV5-4 and TRBJ2-4, reads ETGVTQSPTHLIKTRGQQVTLRCSSQSGHNTVSWYQQALGQGPQFIFQYYREEENGRGNFPPRFSGLQFPNYSSELNVNALELDDSALYLCASSVPEGGNIQYFGAGTRLSVL.

This chain joins TRBV4-1 and TRBJ2-7; 10 bases line up with TRBD2. The CDR3 length is 16 residues. The ends lost 1 base at V and 3 bases at J; junction bases unmatched: 6. Germline CDR1 reads MGHRA; CDR2 reads YSYEKL. The CDR3 DNA reads TGCGCCAGCAGCCAAGTGATTACTAGCGGGGACTACGAGCAGTACTTC. It specifies CASSQVITSGDYEQYF.

The chain joins TRBV7-8 to TRBJ2-7; 9 bases map to TRBD1. The germline CDR1 and CDR2 sequences are SGHVS and FQNEAQ. J lost 7 bases, V lost 5 bases, and 9 bases had no gene match. The CDR3 consists of 14 residues. The CDR3 is CASSRTQGAEEQYF. The CDR3 nucleotides read TGTGCCAGCAGCAGAACACAGGGGGCGGAGGAGCAGTACTTC.

Here the CDR3 reads CASSLVGGSINEQFF. In nucleotides, the CDR3 is TGCGCCAGCAGCTTGGTTGGCGGGAGCATAAATGAGCAGTTCTTC. The J gene is TRBJ2-1, the V gene TRBV5-1; 7 nucleotides match TRBD2. This CDR3 comprises 15 residues. Trimming at V came to 0 bases and at J to 7 bases, leaving 7 bases not matched to a gene. Germline CDR1 is SGHRS and CDR2 is YFSETQ. The entire variable domain, with the rest obtained from reference TRBV5-1 and TRBJ2-1, is as follows: KAGVTQTPRYLIKTRGQQVTLSCSPISGHRSVSWYQQTPGQGLQFLFEYFSETQRNKGNFPGRFSGRQFSNSRSEMNVSTLELGDSALYLCASSLVGGSINEQFFGPGTRLTVL.

The genes are TRBV2 and TRBJ1-1; tentative D call: TRBD1 (5 bases). The CDR3 runs 14 residues. V was cut by 4 bases and J by 0 bases, with 9 bases left in between. Germline lookup yields CDR1 SNHLY and CDR2 FYNNEI. The DNA of the CDR3 is TGTGCCAGCAGTGCTGGGGCGGTGAACACTGAAGCTTTCTTT. This codes for CASSAGAVNTEAFF.

The chain uses TRBV11-2 and TRBJ1-1; TRBD1 matches at 9 bases. The junction had 10 bases not matched to a gene; V was cut back by 4 bases and J by 1 base. The CDR3 is 17 amino acids. In germline, CDR1 is SGHAT, CDR2 FQNNGV. CDR3 nucleotides: TGTGCCAGCAGCTCAATACAGGGGGCAAGGTGGAACACTGAAGCTTTCTTT. This codes for CASSSIQGARWNTEAFF.

The V gene is TRBV5-1, the J gene TRBJ2-6; TRBD2 agrees at 7 bases. Germline CDR1 and CDR2: SGHRS and YFSETQ. The CDR3 runs to 16 residues. After removal of 0 bases from V and 0 bases from J, the junction contained 0 bases not matched to a gene. The CDR3 spells CASSLGGSSGANVLTF. The CDR3 nucleotides are TGCGCCAGCAGCTTGGGCGGGAGCTCTGGGGCCAACGTCCTGACTTTC.

The chain uses TRBV6-1 and TRBJ2-1; TRBD2 aligns across 9 bases. This CDR3 spans 16 amino acids. Trimming took 4 bases from V and 3 from J; bases not matched to a gene: 7. CDR1 MNHNS and CDR2 SASEGT come from the germline V gene. Written as DNA, the CDR3 is TGTGCCAGCAGTGTAGATCTAGCGGGAAGCTACAATGAGCAGTTCTTC. It yields the protein CASSVDLAGSYNEQFF.

The chain is built from TRBV7-2 and TRBJ1-1, with TRBD1 matching over 8 bases. Germline-derived CDR1 and CDR2 are SGHTA and FQGNSA. The CDR3 is 16 amino acids. J gave up 4 bases and V 5 bases, and 12 bases lay outside the gene matches. This CDR3 reads CASSTGTGGIVTEAFF. In DNA, the CDR3 is TGTGCCAGCAGCACCGGGACAGGAGGGATCGTCACTGAAGCTTTCTTT.

The gene calls are TRBV5-4 and TRBJ2-5, with 10 bases that match TRBD2. Germline values: CDR1 SGHNT, CDR2 YYREEE (reference sequence). The ends lost 0 bases at V and 4 bases at J; junction bases unmatched: 9. The CDR3 covers 17 residues. The CDR3 DNA sequence: TGTGCCAGCAGCTTGGATGGCTCTCGACTAGCGGGAGAGACCCAGTACTTC. Its protein product is CASSLDGSRLAGETQYF.